The 25 T cell receptor beta chains below all came from one sample that was sequenced in a study of vaccination effects on CD4 cells after COVID-19. This table comes from immunoSEQ multiplex PCR, and its TCRdb copy is limited to in-frame clones, with some not included. The sample holds roughly 25,000 clones; 65% to 85% are singletons and the top ten take 15% to 20%. These TCRs' antigens remain unknown. Pools of viral peptides were used by the ViraFEST assay to expand antigen-specific CD4+ T cells ahead of sequencing. Culturing for more than 9 days preceded CD4+ T cell isolation. Infection dated between March and December 2020, before the Alpha, Beta and Delta variants reached the United States. Sample: CD4+ T cells from PBMCs cultured with HCoV-NL63 spike peptides, taken before COVID-19 vaccination. These receptors were collected from a human donor who had a prior SARS-CoV-2 infection.

This chain uses TRBV2 with TRBJ2-1; 9 bases are shared with TRBD2. CDR3 length equals 16 residues. After removal of 1 base from V and 4 bases from J, the junction contained 5 bases not matched to a gene. Germline V gene lookup returns CDR1 SNHLY and CDR2 FYNNEI. CDR3 sequence reads: CASSEGGSGGYNEQFF. CDR3 sequence (DNA): TGTGCCAGCAGTGAAGGCGGTAGCGGGGGATACAATGAGCAGTTCTTC.

This chain joins TRBV6-6 and TRBJ2-3, with no clear D. This CDR3 region has 13 residues. Per germline, CDR1 MNHNY and CDR2 SVGAGI (reference sequence). Trimming left V 7 bases short and J 1 base short, with 9 bases between. The CDR3 DNA follows: TGTGCCAGCATCCCCAGCGGCACAGATACGCAGTATTTT. It is translated as CASIPSGTDTQYF.

This clone showed up just a few times. The CDR3 DNA follows: TGTGCCACCAGTGATGCCGCCGGGACTAGCGTACAGTACTTC. This encodes CATSDAAGTSVQYF. V and J are TRBV24-1 and TRBJ2-7; 10 bases are shared with TRBD2. The V and J ends lost 3 bases and 10 bases, in that order; junction bases with no gene match: 8. CDR3 length: 14 residues. Germline V gene sequence: CDR1 KGHDR, CDR2 SFDVKD.

The table lists this clone with a count of one. The V gene is TRBV6-1, the J gene TRBJ1-2, with 7 bases identical to TRBD1. Germline trimming cut 3 bases from V and 2 bases from J; bases unmatched to any gene: 0. This CDR3 is built from 13 residues. Germline V gene sequence: CDR1 MNHNS, CDR2 SASEGT. Written as DNA, the CDR3 is TGTGCCAGCAGTGAGGGACAGAACTATGGCTACACCTTC. The encoded protein is CASSEGQNYGYTF.

The chain is built from TRBV19 and TRBJ2-6, with 8 bases lining up with TRBD1. The germline CDR1 and CDR2 sequences are LNHDA and SQIVND (reference sequence). CDR3 size: 15 residues. V dropped 9 bases and J dropped 0; count of bases not matched to a gene: 4. CDR3 residues: CASGTGSSGANVLTF. As DNA, the CDR3 is TGTGCCAGCGGGACAGGCTCCTCTGGGGCCAACGTCCTGACTTTC.

The rearrangement links TRBV7-8 to TRBJ1-1, with D tentatively TRBD1 (6 bases). The CDR3 length is 17 residues. Trimming removed 0 bases at V and 1 base at J, with 15 bases between. Germline V CDR1 and CDR2: SGHVS, FQNEAQ. The CDR3 sequence is CASSLALIGGWNTEAFF. The CDR3 nucleotides read TGTGCCAGCAGCTTAGCGCTTATTGGGGGCTGGAACACTGAAGCTTTCTTT.

The chain combines TRBV11-3 with TRBJ1-4; no definite D call. The germline V and J ends were trimmed by 1 base and 6 bases, with 12 bases remaining between them. Germline values: CDR1 SGHNT, CDR2 YENEEA. CDR3 length: 15 amino acids. The CDR3 loop reads CASSLGGPWDEKLFF. The CDR3 bases are TGTGCCAGCAGCTTAGGAGGCCCTTGGGATGAAAAACTGTTTTTT.

This chain links TRBV7-3 with TRBJ1-6, with 7 bases aligning to TRBD1. The germline V gene has CDR1 SGHTA and CDR2 FQGTGA. The V segment lost 2 bases and the J segment 7 bases; nucleotides outside the gene matches: 8. The length of the CDR3 is 16 residues. CDR3 in amino acids: CASSLLPGQPNSPLHF. CDR3 sequence (DNA): TGTGCCAGCAGCTTACTCCCGGGACAGCCAAATTCACCCCTCCACTTT.

This clone appeared a few times. This chain connects TRBV6-4 to TRBJ1-1; 8 nucleotides match TRBD1. The germline gives CDR1 MRHNA, CDR2 SNTAGT. J gave up 5 bases and V 6 bases, and 8 bases lay outside the gene matches. This CDR3 is built from 14 residues. In DNA, the CDR3 is TGTGCCAGCAGAAACCGGACAGGGAAGACTGAAGCTTTCTTT. Protein: CASRNRTGKTEAFF.

There are a few counts of this clone. This sequence joins TRBV7-6 and TRBJ2-7; 9 nucleotides line up with TRBD1. The ends lost 5 bases at V and 6 bases at J; junction bases unmatched: 14. The CDR3 is 16 amino acids. Germline V gene data show CDR1 as SGHVS and CDR2 as FNYEAQ. The DNA for the CDR3 is TGTGCCAGCAGCCCTTCGAACGACAGGGGGATCGGCGAGCAGTACTTC. Residues: CASSPSNDRGIGEQYF.

The chain has TRBV5-1 and TRBJ2-4, with D uncertain. Germline CDR1 SGHRS, CDR2 YFSETQ. This CDR3 contains 14 residues. The germline V and J ends were trimmed by 0 bases and 2 bases, with 6 bases remaining between them. The DNA of the CDR3 is TGCGCCAGCAGCTTGGTAGGGACCAAAAACATTCAGTACTTC. Translating it yields CASSLVGTKNIQYF.

In its sample, this clone was seen once. This chain links TRBV11-3 with TRBJ2-1, with D unresolved. V gave up 5 bases and J gave up 1 base, with 6 bases separating them. The CDR3 is 13 residues long. Germline V gene data show CDR1 as SGHNT and CDR2 as YENEEA. CDR3 loop: CASSRGSYNEQFF. The CDR3 DNA reads as TGTGCCAGCAGCCGCGGTTCCTACAATGAGCAGTTCTTC.

This sequence joins TRBV6-4 and TRBJ1-3, with no clear D. Germline assignment: CDR1 MRHNA and CDR2 SNTAGT. V was trimmed by 2 bases and J by 0 bases, leaving 8 bases between them. This CDR3 spans 15 amino acids. Here the CDR3 DNA reads TGTGCCAGCAGTGACATATTAAACTCTGGAAACACCATATATTTT. Its protein product is CASSDILNSGNTIYF.

Only one count was recorded for this clone. The J gene is TRBJ2-3, the V gene TRBV18; TRBD2 is a possible D gene (5 bases). The V gene's germline CDR1 is KGHSH and CDR2 LQKENI. The CDR3 has 13 amino acids. The V and J ends lost 6 bases and 2 bases respectively, with 9 bases between them. The CDR3 nucleotides read TGTGCCAGCTCTAGCGATATCACAGATACGCAGTATTTT. Encoded protein: CASSSDITDTQYF.

This clone was seen a single time. The chain carries TRBV6-5 and TRBJ1-2; 8 positions match TRBD1. The V gene end was trimmed by 6 bases and the J gene end by 12 bases; junction bases not matched to a gene: 12. CDR3 length: 13 residues. The germline V gene encodes CDR1 MNHEY and CDR2 SVGAGI. The CDR3 spells CASRQRTGLDDTF. The CDR3 nucleotides read TGTGCCAGCAGACAACGGACAGGGCTCGACGACACCTTC.

The chain employs TRBV6-6 and TRBJ2-2; D gene unclear. Between the trimmed V and J ends, which lost 6 bases and 6 bases, there was a span of 8 bases. Germline V gene data show CDR1 as MNHNY and CDR2 as SVGAGI (reference sequence). CDR3 length: 12 amino acids. CDR3 sequence: CASRKSSGELFF. CDR3 bases: TGTGCCAGCAGAAAGTCTTCCGGGGAGCTGTTTTTT.

The chain uses TRBV5-1 and TRBJ2-3, with TRBD1 matching over 7 bases. V dropped 4 bases and J dropped 3; count of bases not matched to a gene: 5. CDR3 length: 14 amino acids. Germline CDR1 reads SGHRS; CDR2 reads YFSETQ. The CDR3 region is CASSPQGQTDTQYF. Here the CDR3 DNA reads TGCGCCAGCAGCCCCCAGGGACAGACAGATACGCAGTATTTT. Together with reference TRBV5-1 and TRBJ2-3, the CDR3 gives the full variable domain: KAGVTQTPRYLIKTRGQQVTLSCSPISGHRSVSWYQQTPGQGLQFLFEYFSETQRNKGNFPGRFSGRQFSNSRSEMNVSTLELGDSALYLCASSPQGQTDTQYFGPGTRLTVL.

In this sample, this clone turned up a few times. J is TRBJ2-7 and V is TRBV5-1; TRBD1 agrees at 10 bases. Trimming took 4 bases from V and 6 from J; bases not matched to a gene: 1. Germline V CDR1 and CDR2: SGHRS, YFSETQ. The CDR3 runs to 12 residues. The CDR3 region is CASSRDRGEQYF. The CDR3 coding sequence is TGCGCCAGCAGCCGGGACAGGGGCGAGCAGTACTTC.

Here the CDR3 reads CASSFRPDSEKLFF. CDR3 coding DNA: TGTGCCAGCAGCTTTCGGCCGGACAGCGAAAAACTGTTTTTT. This chain connects TRBV7-9 to TRBJ1-4; possibly TRBD1 for D (6 bases). This CDR3 comprises 14 residues. Trimming cost V 3 bases and J 8 bases, with 13 bases left between them. Germline V gene data show CDR1 as SEHNR and CDR2 as FQNEAQ (reference sequence).

This clone was detected only a few times. The chain carries TRBV18 and TRBJ2-3; 9 nucleotides match TRBD1. There are 15 residues in the CDR3. The V and J ends lost 4 bases and 2 bases, in that order; junction bases with no gene match: 4. Per germline, CDR1 KGHSH and CDR2 LQKENI. The CDR3 region is CASSHRGRNTDTQYF. CDR3 nucleotides: TGTGCCAGCTCACACAGGGGGCGAAACACAGATACGCAGTATTTT.

This chain joins TRBV7-2 and TRBJ2-7, with D uncertain. Germline values: CDR1 SGHTA, CDR2 FQGNSA. V was shortened by 3 bases and J by 1 base, with 13 bases between the two germline ends. This CDR3 is built from 15 residues. CDR3 coding DNA: TGTGCCAGCAGCTTTGGGCTGTCCCCTTCCTACGAGCAGTACTTC. It codes for CASSFGLSPSYEQYF.

The gene calls are TRBV19 and TRBJ2-7, with 9 bases matching TRBD1. CDR1 and CDR2 (germline): LNHDA, SQIVND (reference sequence). V gave up 5 bases and J gave up 6 bases; unmatched junction bases: 5. The CDR3 has 13 residues. CDR3 DNA sequence: TGTGCCAGTAGTCCGGACAGGGGAGGCGAGCAGTACTTC. Its protein product is CASSPDRGGEQYF. Full variable domain (outside the CDR3, taken from reference TRBV19 and TRBJ2-7): DGGITQSPKYLFRKEGQNVTLSCEQNLNHDAMYWYRQDPGQGLRLIYYSQIVNDFQKGDIAEGYSVSREKKESFPLTVTSAQKNPTAFYLCASSPDRGGEQYFGPGTRLTVT.

This chain uses TRBV5-6 with TRBJ2-1; the D is unclear. The length of the CDR3 is 12 residues. Trimming cost V 2 bases and J 12 bases, with 12 bases left between them. Germline CDR1 is SGHDT and CDR2 is YYEEEE. The CDR3 DNA is TGTGCCAGCAGCTTTGATACGGTAGGGCAGTTCTTC. Translating gives CASSFDTVGQFF.

The chain uses TRBV12-3 or TRBV12-4 and TRBJ1-5; D is unresolved. The CDR3 is 12 residues long. The V gene lost 8 bases and the J gene lost 6 bases, with 11 bases spanning the gap. CDR3 loop: CASGNETQPQHF. The CDR3 bases are TGTGCCAGCGGGAACGAAACTCAGCCCCAGCATTTT.

The sample holds a few counts of this clone. The genes are TRBV29-1 and TRBJ2-1; no clear D. Germline V gene data show CDR1 as SQVTM and CDR2 as ANQGSEA. The CDR3 runs 13 residues. Trimming took off 6 bases at V and 6 bases at J, with 15 bases between the two ends. CDR3 nucleotides: TGCAGCGTGCCTCTTTTAGCCCCCAATGAGCAGTTCTTC. It encodes CSVPLLAPNEQFF.